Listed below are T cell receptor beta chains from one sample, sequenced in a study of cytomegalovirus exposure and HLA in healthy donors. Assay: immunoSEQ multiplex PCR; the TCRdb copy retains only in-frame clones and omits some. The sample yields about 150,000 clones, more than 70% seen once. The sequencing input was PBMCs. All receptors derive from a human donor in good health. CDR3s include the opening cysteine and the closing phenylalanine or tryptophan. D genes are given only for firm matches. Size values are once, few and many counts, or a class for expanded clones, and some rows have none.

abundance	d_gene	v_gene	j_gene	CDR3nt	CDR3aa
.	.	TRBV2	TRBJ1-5	TGTGCCAGCAGTGAAGTTCAGGGAGGGAATCAGCCCCAGCATTTT	CASSEVQGGNQPQHF
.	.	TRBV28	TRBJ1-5	TGTGCCAGCAGTTTCTACAGAGCCGATCAGCCCCAGCATTTT	CASSFYRADQPQHF
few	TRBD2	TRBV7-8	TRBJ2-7	TGTGCCAGCAGCTCAATAGCGGGAGCGCCAGGGGGAGAGCAGTACTTC	CASSSIAGAPGGEQYF
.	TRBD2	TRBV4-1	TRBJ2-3	TGCGCCAGCAGCCAAGGGCGGCAGCGGGGGCGCACAGATACGCAGTATTTT	CASSQGRQRGRTDTQYF
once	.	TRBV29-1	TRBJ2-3	TGCAGCGTTGAACGTCAGGGGAACACAGATACGCAGTATTTT	CSVERQGNTDTQYF
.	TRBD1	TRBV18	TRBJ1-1	TGTGCCAGCTCCTCAAGGCAGGGGGTAACCACTGAAGCTTTCTTT	CASSSRQGVTTEAFF
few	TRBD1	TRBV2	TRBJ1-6	TGTGCCAGCAGTGTAGGCAGGGGGCAAGGTTCACCCCTCCACTTT	CASSVGRGQGSPLHF
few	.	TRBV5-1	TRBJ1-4	TGCGCCAGCAGGAGAGCAGGACTGACGAATGAAAAACTGTTTTTT	CASRRAGLTNEKLFF
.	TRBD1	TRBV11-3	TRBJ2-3	TGTGCCAGCAGCTTTCGGACAGGGGGGACAGATACGCAGTATTTT	CASSFRTGGTDTQYF
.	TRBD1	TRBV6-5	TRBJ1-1	TGTGCCAGCAGAATAGACAGGGGCACTGAAGCTTTCTTT	CASRIDRGTEAFF
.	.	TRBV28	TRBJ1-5	TGTGCCAGCAGTTTAGGGGGGAATAGCAATCAGCCCCAGCATTTT	CASSLGGNSNQPQHF
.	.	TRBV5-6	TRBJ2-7	TGTGCCAGCAGCCGAGGGCAAGGCGCCGAGCAGTACTTC	CASSRGQGAEQYF
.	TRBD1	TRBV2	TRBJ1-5	TGTGCCAGCAGTGCCGCTCAAACAGGGGTTAATCAGCCCCAGCATTTT	CASSAAQTGVNQPQHF
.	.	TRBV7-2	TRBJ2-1	TGTGCCAGCAGCTTAGCGGGAGTGGCCTACAATGAGCAGTTCTTC	CASSLAGVAYNEQFF
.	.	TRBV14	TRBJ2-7	TGTGCCAGCAGCCAAGACAGGGTTGGTGAGCAGTACTTC	CASSQDRVGEQYF
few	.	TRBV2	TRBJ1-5	TGTGCCATCTCGACCGGTGCTGCGGGTCAGCCCCAGCATTTT	CAISTGAAGQPQHF
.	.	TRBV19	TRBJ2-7	TGTGCCAGTAGTCAGGGGCTGTGGGGGATATACGAGCAGTACTTC	CASSQGLWGIYEQYF
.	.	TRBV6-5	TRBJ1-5	TGTGCCAGCAGTTCCAATTCACAGGGTCGCAATCAGCCCCAGCATTTT	CASSSNSQGRNQPQHF
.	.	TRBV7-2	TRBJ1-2	TGTGCCAGCAGCTTAGCGGGGGCCCCCTCCAACTATGGCTACACCTTC	CASSLAGAPSNYGYTF
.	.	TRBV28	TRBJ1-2	TGTGCCAGCAGTTCTCCTATCAGGGTTTATGGCTACACCTTC	CASSSPIRVYGYTF
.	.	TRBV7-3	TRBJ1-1	TGTGCCAGCAGCTTAACGGGGGGCACTGAAGCTTTCTTT	CASSLTGGTEAFF
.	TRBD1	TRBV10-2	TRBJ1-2	TGCGCCATCTCATCCGGGACAGCCTATGGCTACACCTTC	CAISSGTAYGYTF
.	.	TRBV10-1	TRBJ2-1	TGCGCCAGCAGTGAGACCTCGCATCGCTACGATGAGCAGTTCTTC	CASSETSHRYDEQFF
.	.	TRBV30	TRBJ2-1	TGTGCCTCTCGACGGGAGTTGGAGCAGTTCTTC	CASRRELEQFF
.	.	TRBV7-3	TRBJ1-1	TGTGCCAGCAGCTTAGGGGGGGGGCTACATGAAGCTTTCTTT	CASSLGGGLHEAFF
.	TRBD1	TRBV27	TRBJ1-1	TGTGCCAGCAGTCCGCGGACAGGGCGGCTCATGAACACTGAAGCTTTCTTT	CASSPRTGRLMNTEAFF
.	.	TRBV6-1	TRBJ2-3	TGTGCCAGCAGTGAAGTGACCAGGGCTCGTGATACGCAGTATTTT	CASSEVTRARDTQYF
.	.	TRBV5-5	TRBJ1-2	TGTGCCAGCAGCTTGGGTCCCCCGACAGGAGGCCGTTCGGGGACCTTC	CASSLGPPTGGRSGTF
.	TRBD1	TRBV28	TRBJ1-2	TGTGCCGCCATCCCGCCGCGGGACAGACTTTTTAACTATGGCTACACCTTC	CAAIPPRDRLFNYGYTF
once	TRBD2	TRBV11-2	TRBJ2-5	TGTGCCAGCAGCACGATCCCGGGAGGGCAAGAGACCCAGTACTTC	CASSTIPGGQETQYF
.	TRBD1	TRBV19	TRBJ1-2	TGTGCCAGTAGAGATACAGGGGGCGACTATGGCTACACCTTC	CASRDTGGDYGYTF
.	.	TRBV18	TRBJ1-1	TGTGCCAGCTCCAGTCAAGGGGCGCTAAGGGCTGAAGCTTTCTTT	CASSSQGALRAEAFF
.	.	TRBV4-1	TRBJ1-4	TGCGCCAGCAGCCAGCGCGAGCAGGGCAGGGAAAAACTGTTTTTT	CASSQREQGREKLFF
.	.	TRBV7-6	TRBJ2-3	TGTGCCAGCAGCTTAACGACAGTTTATGATACGCAGTATTTT	CASSLTTVYDTQYF
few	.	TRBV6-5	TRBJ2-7	TGTGCCGCGGGCCCCTACGAGCAGTACTTC	CAAGPYEQYF
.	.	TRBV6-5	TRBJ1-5	TGTGCCAGCAGTCCCGATCGGGTCTTCAATCAGCCCCAGCATTTT	CASSPDRVFNQPQHF
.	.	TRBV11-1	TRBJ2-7	TGTGCCAGCAGCTATACAGGTTCTCTCGAGCAGTACTTC	CASSYTGSLEQYF
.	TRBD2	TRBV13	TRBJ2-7	TGTGCCAGCAGGGGGACCGGGACTAGCGGCGAGCAGTACTTC	CASRGTGTSGEQYF
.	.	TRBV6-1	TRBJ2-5	TGTGCCAGCAGCTCGGGTTCGAAGTGGGAGACCCAGTACTTC	CASSSGSKWETQYF
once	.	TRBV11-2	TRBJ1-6	TGTGCCAGCAGCCCTCAGGGCCATAATTCACCCCTCCACTTT	CASSPQGHNSPLHF
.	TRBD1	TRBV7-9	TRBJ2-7	TGTGCCAGCAGCCCTCCGGGACAGGGGTACGAGCAGTACTTC	CASSPPGQGYEQYF
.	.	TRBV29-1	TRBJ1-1	TGCAGCGGGCGACGGGTGAACACTGAAGCTTTCTTT	CSGRRVNTEAFF
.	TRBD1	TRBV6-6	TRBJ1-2	TGTGCCAGCAGCCCGACAGGGGACTATGGCTACACCTTC	CASSPTGDYGYTF
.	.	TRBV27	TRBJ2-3	TGTGCCAGCAGTTTCGACAGGATCCTAAGCACAGATACGCAGTATTTT	CASSFDRILSTDTQYF
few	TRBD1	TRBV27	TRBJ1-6	TGTGCCACATCGACAGGGCATAATTCACCCCTCCACTTT	CATSTGHNSPLHF
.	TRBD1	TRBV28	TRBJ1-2	TGTGCCAGCAGTCAATCCCGAGGACAGGGGCACTATGGCTACACCTTC	CASSQSRGQGHYGYTF
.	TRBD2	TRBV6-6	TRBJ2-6	TGTGCCAGCAGTTACGGATTAGCGGGTGGGGCCAACGTCCTGACTTTC	CASSYGLAGGANVLTF
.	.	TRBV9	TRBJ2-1	TGTGCCAGCAGCGTAGCGGTGACTAGTCTGTACAATGAGCAGTTCTTC	CASSVAVTSLYNEQFF
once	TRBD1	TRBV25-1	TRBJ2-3	TGTGCCAGCAGTCCCCAGGCAGGGGGATCTCGCGCAGATACGCAGTATTTT	CASSPQAGGSRADTQYF
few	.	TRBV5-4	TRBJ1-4	TGTGCCAGCAGCTCCCCCCCGTATGAAAAACTGTTTTTT	CASSSPPYEKLFF
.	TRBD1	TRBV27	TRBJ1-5	TGTGCCAGCAGTTTATCCCCAGGGGGCCATCAGCCCCAGCATTTT	CASSLSPGGHQPQHF
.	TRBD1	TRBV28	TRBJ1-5	TGTGCCAGCAGTTGGGGACAGATAAATCAGCCCCAGCATTTT	CASSWGQINQPQHF
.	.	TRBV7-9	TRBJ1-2	TGTGCCAGCAGCTGGGACAAAAAAAACTATGGCTACACCTTC	CASSWDKKNYGYTF
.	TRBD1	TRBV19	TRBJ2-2	TGTGCCAGCCGACAGGGGTGGGCCGGGGAGCTGTTTTTT	CASRQGWAGELFF
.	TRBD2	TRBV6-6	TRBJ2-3	TGTGCCAGCAGGGGCTACCTTAGCGGGGACACAGATACGCAGTATTTT	CASRGYLSGDTDTQYF
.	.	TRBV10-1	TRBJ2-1	TGCGCCAGCAGTGTTTCAGGGTCCAACAATGAGCAGTTCTTC	CASSVSGSNNEQFF
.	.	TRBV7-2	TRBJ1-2	TGTGCCAGCAGCTTAGATGGCGGGAACTATGGCTACACCTTC	CASSLDGGNYGYTF
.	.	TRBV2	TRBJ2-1	TGTGCCAGCACTCCTCCGGGCCCCCGGACAAATGAGCAGTTCTTC	CASTPPGPRTNEQFF
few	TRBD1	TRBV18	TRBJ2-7	TGTGCCAGCTCATCCGGGGCCAGGGGGCAAGAGCAGTACTTC	CASSSGARGQEQYF
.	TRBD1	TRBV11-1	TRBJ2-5	TGTGCCAGCAGCTTAGCCGGACAGGGGAGTGGGGAGACCCAGTACTTC	CASSLAGQGSGETQYF